The 18 T cell receptor beta chains presented below share a single source sample, sequenced in a study of cytomegalovirus exposure and HLA in healthy donors. PCR amplification relied on 60 Vbeta primers (plus 13 Jbeta primers). TCRdb's copy holds only in-frame clones and misses some; the assay was immunoSEQ multiplex PCR. This table has about 130,000 clones, over 70% appearing once. The source material was PBMCs. Receptors were obtained from a man between 40 and 49 years old in good health and CMV-seronegative.

This clone occurred a few times. V and J are TRBV4-3 and TRBJ2-2; 9 positions match TRBD2. Germline trimming cut 4 bases from V and 2 bases from J; bases unmatched to any gene: 14. This CDR3 is 19 amino acids long. Per the germline V gene, CDR1 is LGHNA and CDR2 is YSLEER. Here the CDR3 reads CASSRKVLAGDLNTGELFF. Written as DNA, the CDR3 is TGCGCCAGCAGCCGCAAGGTATTAGCGGGAGATCTAAACACCGGGGAGCTGTTTTTT.

The rearrangement joins TRBV29-1 to TRBJ2-7, with 14 positions matching TRBD2. The V segment lost 6 bases and the J segment 3 bases; nucleotides outside the gene matches: 10. The CDR3 spans 16 residues. CDR1 and CDR2 from the germline V gene are SQVTM and ANQGSEA. In nucleotides, the CDR3 is TGCAGCGTGTGCACCTTCGGGACTAGCGGGAGCTACGAGCAGTACTTC. Its translation is CSVCTFGTSGSYEQYF.

CDR3 DNA sequence: TGTGCCAGCAGTCTGCTAAGCTCCTACGAGCAGTACTTC. Its translation: CASSLLSSYEQYF. The chain employs TRBV27 and TRBJ2-7; D gene unclear. Germline loops: CDR1 MNHEY, CDR2 SMNVEV (reference sequence). The V gene lost 5 bases and the J gene lost 0 bases, with 8 bases spanning the gap. The CDR3 runs to 13 residues.

The rearrangement links TRBV7-9 to TRBJ2-5; possibly TRBD1 for D (6 bases). Looked up from germline, CDR1 is SEHNR and CDR2 is FQNEAQ (reference sequence). This CDR3 region has 17 residues. V lost 0 bases to trimming and J lost 5 bases, with 19 bases between them. CDR3 loop: CASSLARRGGSRETQYF. CDR3 nucleotide sequence: TGTGCCAGCAGCTTAGCGAGGCGAGGGGGTTCAAGGGAGACCCAGTACTTC.

This sequence joins TRBV9 and TRBJ2-5; possibly TRBD2 for D (6 bases). Germline assignment: CDR1 SGDLS and CDR2 YYNGEE. Trimming took off 0 bases at V and 1 base at J, with 16 bases between the two ends. The CDR3 runs 17 residues. The CDR3 nucleotides read TGTGCCAGCAGCGTAGGTGTCGTGGGAGGTGGCCAAGAGACCCAGTACTTC. It translates to CASSVGVVGGGQETQYF. Combining the CDR3 with reference TRBV9 and TRBJ2-5 gives the whole variable domain DSGVTQTPKHLITATGQRVTLRCSPRSGDLSVYWYQQSLDQGLQFLIQYYNGEERAKGNILERFSAQQFPDLHSELNLSSLELGDSALYFCASSVGVVGGGQETQYFGPGTRLLVL.

This sequence joins TRBV28 and TRBJ2-5; a possible D gene is TRBD1 (6 bases). This CDR3 has 15 amino acids. Deletions cut 1 base from V and 4 bases from J, with 13 bases between. Germline assignment: CDR1 MDHEN and CDR2 SYDVKM. The CDR3 loop is CASSLSQGFGETQYF. CDR3 DNA sequence: TGTGCCAGCAGTTTATCACAGGGCTTCGGAGAGACCCAGTACTTC.

J is TRBJ2-7 and V is TRBV5-1, with 8 bases lining up with TRBD1. Trimming removed 4 bases from V and 3 bases from J; junction bases left unmatched: 21. The germline gives CDR1 SGHRS, CDR2 YFSETQ. The CDR3 totals 19 residues. The CDR3 sequence is CASSDPKTSTGGVLYEQYF. DNA for the CDR3: TGCGCCAGCAGCGATCCCAAAACCTCTACAGGGGGTGTTCTCTACGAGCAGTACTTC.

The chain couples TRBV5-1 to TRBJ2-3; TRBD1 matches at 10 bases. The CDR3 is 15 amino acids. Looked up from germline, CDR1 is SGHRS and CDR2 is YFSETQ. With V trimmed by 6 bases and J by 1 base, 5 bases remained unmatched. CDR3 sequence reads: CASTRTGGGTDTQYF. For the CDR3, the DNA is TGCGCCAGCACCCGGACAGGGGGGGGCACAGATACGCAGTATTTT.

This chain joins TRBV18 and TRBJ1-5; 9 positions match TRBD1. Trimming cost V 3 bases and J 3 bases; bases outside gene matches: 9. Germline V gene sequence: CDR1 KGHSH, CDR2 LQKENI. The CDR3 length is 17 residues. CDR3 nucleotide sequence: TGTGCCAGCTCACCCATTTCCGGGACAGGGTTCAATCAGCCCCAGCATTTT. The encoded protein is CASSPISGTGFNQPQHF.

The V gene is TRBV19, the J gene TRBJ1-5; D gene unclear. This CDR3 is built from 13 residues. The V end lost 7 bases, the J end lost 2 bases, and 9 bases lay between the germline ends. Per the germline V gene, CDR1 is LNHDA and CDR2 is SQIVND (reference sequence). The CDR3 sequence: CASNPAGNQPQHF. For the CDR3, the DNA is TGTGCCAGTAATCCGGCGGGCAATCAGCCCCAGCATTTT.

The J gene is TRBJ2-2, the V gene TRBV4-3; 14 bases align to TRBD2. V trimming: 0 bases; J trimming: 5 bases; junction bases outside the gene matches: 8. There are 19 residues in the CDR3. Germline assignment: CDR1 LGHNA and CDR2 YSLEER. CDR3 in DNA: TGCGCCAGCAGCCAAGATTTGGGGACTAGCGGGAGCGGTACCGGGGAGCTGTTTTTT. This codes for CASSQDLGTSGSGTGELFF.

The V and J genes are TRBV7-2 and TRBJ1-2; D uncertain. V lost 1 base and J lost 5, with 5 bases in between. This CDR3 is 12 amino acids long. CDR1 and CDR2 from the germline V gene are SGHTA and FQGNSA. As DNA, the CDR3 is TGTGCCAGCAGCTTAGTCGGGTATGGCTACACCTTC. Translating gives CASSLVGYGYTF. The whole variable domain, filled in from reference TRBV7-2 and TRBJ1-2, reads GAGVSQSPSNKVTEKGKDVELRCDPISGHTALYWYRQSLGQGLEFLIYFQGNSAPDKSGLPSDRFSAERTGGSVSTLTIQRTQQEDSAVYLCASSLVGYGYTFGSGTRLTVV.

V usage is TRBV7-9 and J usage is TRBJ2-1, with 10 nucleotides matching TRBD2. Germline V gene sequence: CDR1 SEHNR, CDR2 FQNEAQ (reference sequence). This CDR3 comprises 16 residues. With V trimmed by 5 bases and J by 2 bases, 6 bases remained unmatched. The CDR3 nucleotides read TGTGCCAGCAGCGCCCTCACTAGCGGGGCCTACAATGAGCAGTTCTTC. Translating gives CASSALTSGAYNEQFF.

The gene calls are TRBV7-3 and TRBJ2-1, with 10 bases identical to TRBD2. CDR1 and CDR2 (germline): SGHTA, FQGTGA. The CDR3 covers 14 residues. The ends lost 5 bases at V and 4 bases at J; junction bases unmatched: 2. Here the CDR3 DNA reads TGTGCCAGCAGCCCTAGCGGGAGTTACAATGAGCAGTTCTTC. Protein: CASSPSGSYNEQFF. Together with reference TRBV7-3 and TRBJ2-1, the CDR3 gives the full variable domain: GAGVSQTPSNKVTEKGKYVELRCDPISGHTALYWYRQSLGQGPEFLIYFQGTGAADDSGLPNDRFFAVRPEGSVSTLKIQRTERGDSAVYLCASSPSGSYNEQFFGPGTRLTVL.

The V and J genes are TRBV6-6 and TRBJ2-7; D not certain. This CDR3 region has 16 residues. V was clipped by 4 bases and J by 6 bases, with 22 bases between them. Per germline, CDR1 MNHNY and CDR2 SVGAGI (reference sequence). This CDR3 reads CASSFDGQNLGPEQYF. In DNA, the CDR3 is TGTGCCAGCAGTTTCGATGGGCAGAACCTTGGTCCCGAGCAGTACTTC.

On this clone itself: Distinct nucleotide sequences in the sample also encode this CDR3. The gene calls are TRBV7-3 and TRBJ2-7; 9 bases match TRBD1. Losses at the gene ends were 4 bases for V and 2 bases for J; bases not matched to a gene: 3. Germline loops: CDR1 SGHTA, CDR2 FQGTGA. The CDR3 runs to 14 residues. This chain's CDR3 is CASSSGQGPYEQYF. CDR3 nucleotides: TGTGCCAGCAGCTCGGGACAGGGACCCTACGAGCAGTACTTC.

Only a few counts were recorded for this clone. This rearrangement joins TRBV6-6 to TRBJ1-5, with no clear D. Germline V gene lookup returns CDR1 MNHNY and CDR2 SVGAGI (reference sequence). The CDR3 totals 12 residues. The V end was cut by 5 bases, the J end by 5 bases, with 7 bases between. CDR3 region: CASSTEDQPQHF. CDR3 DNA sequence: TGTGCCAGCAGTACTGAAGATCAGCCCCAGCATTTT.

This clone showed up just a few times. The rearrangement uses TRBV18 and TRBJ2-5; 9 bases agree with TRBD1. V lost 6 bases to trimming and J lost 3 bases; unmatched junction nucleotides: 14. Germline V CDR1 and CDR2: KGHSH, LQKENI. The CDR3 length is 17 residues. CDR3 in amino acids: CASSPRSPDRGEETQYF. CDR3 DNA: TGTGCCAGCTCGCCCCGGAGTCCCGACAGGGGGGAAGAGACCCAGTACTTC.